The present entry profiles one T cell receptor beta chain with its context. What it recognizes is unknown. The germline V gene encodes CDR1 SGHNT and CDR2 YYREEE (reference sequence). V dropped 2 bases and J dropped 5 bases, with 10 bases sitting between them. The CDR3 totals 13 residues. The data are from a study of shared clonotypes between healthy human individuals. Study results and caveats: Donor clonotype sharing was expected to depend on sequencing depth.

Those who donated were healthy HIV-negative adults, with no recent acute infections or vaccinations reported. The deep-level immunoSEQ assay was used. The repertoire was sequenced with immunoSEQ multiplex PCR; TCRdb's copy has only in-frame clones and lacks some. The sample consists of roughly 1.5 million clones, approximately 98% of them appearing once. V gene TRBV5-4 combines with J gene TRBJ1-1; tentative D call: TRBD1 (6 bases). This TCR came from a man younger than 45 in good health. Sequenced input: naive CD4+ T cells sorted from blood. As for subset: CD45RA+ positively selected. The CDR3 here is CASSFVGATEAFF. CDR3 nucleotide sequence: TGTGCCAGCAGCTTCGTGGGGGCTACTGAAGCTTTCTTT. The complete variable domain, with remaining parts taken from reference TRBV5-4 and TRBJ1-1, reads ETGVTQSPTHLIKTRGQQVTLRCSSQSGHNTVSWYQQALGQGPQFIFQYYREEENGRGNFPPRFSGLQFPNYSSELNVNALELDDSALYLCASSFVGATEAFFGQGTRLTVV.